A single sample is the source of the 27 T cell receptor beta chains below, sequenced in a study of blood T cells in healthy people across ages. Primers used in a second PCR of roughly 6 to 12 cycles were a sample-barcoded 5' primer and a J-beta primer mix. TCRdb re-called the 5' RACE reads with MiXCR, one entry per CDR3 protein. The sample shows about 1.6 million distinct CDR3 sequences, about 31% of them seen only once. Sequenced material: blood. All receptors derive from a woman aged 25-40 years in good health.

V is TRBV7-9 and J is TRBJ2-5; D is possibly TRBD1 (7 bases). Trimming shortened V by 5 bases and J by 3 bases, and 19 bases separated the two germline ends. The CDR3 consists of 16 residues. Per the germline V gene, CDR1 is SEHNR and CDR2 is FQNEAQ (reference sequence). The CDR3 nucleotides are TGTGCCAGCAGCACCAGATTGGGCAGGGGGGAAGAGACCCAGTACTTC. Amino acid sequence: CASSTRLGRGEETQYF.

The chain combines TRBV10-3 with TRBJ1-2, with 7 nucleotides matching TRBD1. Germline values: CDR1 ENHRY, CDR2 SYGVKD. The CDR3 runs 14 residues. The V and J ends lost 0 bases and 8 bases, in that order; junction bases with no gene match: 6. As DNA, the CDR3 is TGTGCCATCAGTGAGTCGGAGACAGGGATCGGCTACACCTTC. Protein: CAISESETGIGYTF.

In regard to this clonotype: A much larger clone sits a single nucleotide away, making a read error possible. The genes are TRBV9 and TRBJ1-2; D not resolved. Per the germline V gene, CDR1 is SGDLS and CDR2 is YYNGEE. The CDR3 runs 13 residues. Written as DNA, the CDR3 is TGTGCCAGCAGCCCACGGTCCCGCTATGGCTGCACCTTC. Protein sequence: CASSPRSRYGCTF.

This sequence joins TRBV15 and TRBJ2-1; 9 positions agree with TRBD2. The CDR3 totals 14 residues. Looked up from germline, CDR1 is LNHNV and CDR2 is YYDKDF (reference sequence). V was clipped by 8 bases and J by 7 bases; unmatched bases: 9. CDR3: CATGKGLAGNEQFF. For the CDR3, the DNA is TGTGCCACCGGTAAAGGGCTAGCGGGGAATGAGCAGTTCTTC. Full variable domain (outside the CDR3, taken from reference TRBV15 and TRBJ2-1): DAMVIQNPRYQVTQFGKPVTLSCSQTLNHNVMYWYQQKSSQAPKLLFHYYDKDFNNEADTPDNFQSRRPNTSFCFLDIRSPGLGDTAMYLCATGKGLAGNEQFFGPGTRLTVL.

This clonotype was observed once. The V gene is TRBV20-1, the J gene TRBJ2-7; 13 positions agree with TRBD2. The DNA end lines up better with TRBJ2-5; the J call may be wrong. The CDR3 contains 13 residues. Germline V gives CDR1 DFQATT, CDR2 SNEGSKA (reference sequence). The CDR3 DNA is TGCAGTGCTAGCGGGACTAGCGGGAAGACCCAGTACTTC. This translates into CSASGTSGKTQYF.

This clonotype was counted only a few times. The CDR3 spells CSASNSGGAAGANVLTF. The CDR3 DNA reads as TGCAGTGCTAGCAATAGCGGGGGGGCCGCTGGGGCCAACGTCCTGACTTTC. The chain recombines TRBV20-1 with TRBJ2-6; the match to TRBD2 covers 11 bases. Per germline, CDR1 DFQATT and CDR2 SNEGSKA (reference sequence). V was clipped by 3 bases and J by 2 bases; unmatched bases: 6. The CDR3 spans 17 residues.

This clonotype was counted ten times or more. The chain joins TRBV6-5 to TRBJ2-5, with TRBD2 identical over 7 bases. Trimming took 6 bases from V and 4 from J; bases not matched to a gene: 11. Looked up from germline, CDR1 is MNHEY and CDR2 is SVGAGI. The CDR3 extends over 15 amino acids. The CDR3 region has the DNA TGTGCCAGCAGCTCCTTCGGGGGGAGGGGAGAGACCCAGTACTTC. Protein sequence: CASSSFGGRGETQYF.

The chain carries TRBV7-3 and TRBJ2-1; 9 nucleotides align to TRBD1. Per the germline V gene, CDR1 is SGHTA and CDR2 is FQGTGA. Germline trimming cut 6 bases from V and 9 bases from J; bases unmatched to any gene: 15. The CDR3 contains 16 residues. This CDR3 reads CASSSNPPGQGGEQFF. CDR3 DNA sequence: TGTGCCAGCAGTTCTAATCCGCCGGGACAGGGAGGTGAGCAGTTCTTC. Combining the CDR3 with reference TRBV7-3 and TRBJ2-1 gives the whole variable domain GAGVSQTPSNKVTEKGKYVELRCDPISGHTALYWYRQSLGQGPEFLIYFQGTGAADDSGLPNDRFFAVRPEGSVSTLKIQRTERGDSAVYLCASSSNPPGQGGEQFFGPGTRLTVL.

The V and J genes are TRBV5-5 and TRBJ1-1, with D unresolved. V was clipped by 3 bases and J by 8 bases, with 8 bases between them. Per the germline V gene, CDR1 is SGHKS and CDR2 is YYEKEE (reference sequence). This CDR3 has 11 residues. The CDR3 DNA reads as TGTGCCAGCAGCTGGACGGACGAAGCTTTCTTT. Its translation is CASSWTDEAFF.

V gene TRBV2 combines with J gene TRBJ2-3, with a possible D match to TRBD2 (5 bases). Germline CDR1 and CDR2: SNHLY and FYNNEI. This CDR3 region has 15 residues. V shed 5 bases and J shed 6 bases, with 18 bases lying between them. Written as DNA, the CDR3 is TGTGCCAGCAGTCTTGGACTTGGTTCGATGGATACGCAGTATTTT. Amino acid sequence: CASSLGLGSMDTQYF. The whole variable domain, remainder taken from reference TRBV2 and TRBJ2-3, is EPEVTQTPSHQVTQMGQEVILRCVPISNHLYFYWYRQILGQKVEFLVSFYNNEISEKSEIFDDQFSVERPDGSNFTLKIRSTKLEDSAMYFCASSLGLGSMDTQYFGPGTRLTVL.

This sequence joins TRBV7-8 and TRBJ2-5; TRBD1 aligns across 7 bases. The ends lost 4 bases at V and 11 bases at J; junction bases unmatched: 13. Germline CDR1 and CDR2: SGHVS and FQNEAQ. The CDR3 is made up of 14 amino acids. Written as DNA, the CDR3 is TGTGCCAGCAGCTCCCGGGACAGCCCCTTTGAGCAGTACTTC. Translation gives CASSSRDSPFEQYF. Together with reference TRBV7-8 and TRBJ2-5, the CDR3 gives the full variable domain: GAGVSQSPRYKVAKRGQDVALRCDPISGHVSLFWYQQALGQGPEFLTYFQNEAQLDKSGLPSDRFFAERPEGSVSTLKIQRTQQEDSAVYLCASSSRDSPFEQYFGPGTRLLVL.

The V gene is TRBV12-3 or TRBV12-4, the J gene TRBJ2-1; TRBD2 matches 9 bases. V shed 9 bases and J 3 bases; nucleotides not matched to a gene: 12. CDR3 length equals 16 residues. The CDR3 DNA reads TGTGCCAGTCTCCGCGGGGGGGCATCAGTCTACAATGAGCAGTTCTTC. It codes for CASLRGGASVYNEQFF.

The genes are TRBV10-3 and TRBJ2-1; TRBD2 might be the D (5 bases). CDR1 and CDR2 (germline): ENHRY, SYGVKD. V shed 2 bases and J shed 7 bases, with 15 bases lying between them. CDR3 length: 15 amino acids. The CDR3 reads CAISEDFSAVNEQFF. CDR3 DNA sequence: TGTGCCATCAGTGAGGACTTCTCAGCGGTAAATGAGCAGTTCTTC.

The V call is TRBV6-5, the J call TRBJ1-2; unclear D gene. Trimming pared 2 bases from V and 4 bases from J, leaving 11 bases between. CDR3 length: 14 residues. Germline assignment: CDR1 MNHEY and CDR2 SVGAGI. CDR3 sequence: CASSYGLSGYGYTF. CDR3 in DNA: TGTGCCAGCAGTTACGGACTTTCGGGCTATGGCTACACCTTC.

The V call is TRBV21-1, the J call TRBJ2-1; TRBD2 reflects the table's D call only, with no check against the DNA. TRBV21-1 is deemed a pseudogene. The length of the CDR3 is 18 residues. The CDR3 nucleotides are TGTGCCAGCAGCAAATTAACAGCGGTGCCAAGCTCCTACAATGAGCAGTTCTTC. This encodes CASSKLTAVPSSYNEQFF.

The gene calls are TRBV3-1 and TRBJ2-1; 10 nucleotides align to TRBD1. V shed 1 base, J shed 6 bases, and the junction held 6 bases outside the gene matches. The germline V gene has CDR1 LGHDT and CDR2 YNNKEL (reference sequence). The CDR3 loop spans 16 amino acids. CDR3 bases: TGTGCCAGCAGCCAAGGTCTAGGGACAGGGGCCAATGAGCAGTTCTTC. It encodes CASSQGLGTGANEQFF.

There are many counts of this clonotype. This rearrangement joins TRBV20-1 to TRBJ2-3; 10 nucleotides match TRBD2. The germline V gene encodes CDR1 DFQATT and CDR2 SNEGSKA (reference sequence). This CDR3 has 16 residues. V was clipped by 4 bases and J by 5 bases; unmatched bases: 12. This CDR3 is CSATAPQAGGQDTQYF. The CDR3, as DNA: TGCAGTGCTACGGCCCCTCAAGCGGGGGGGCAAGATACGCAGTATTTT.

Comments on this clonotype: A read error may be the cause here, since a much bigger clone is one base away. The rearrangement links TRBV27 to TRBJ2-1; TRBD2 matches at 9 bases. The germline V gene has CDR1 MNHEY and CDR2 SMNVEV (reference sequence). This CDR3 spans 16 amino acids. V lost 4 bases to trimming and J lost 1 base; unmatched junction nucleotides: 5. The CDR3 spells CASSWASGKSYNEQFF. CDR3 DNA sequence: TGTGCCAGCAGTTGGGCTAGCGGGAAATCCTACAATGAGCAGTTCTTC.

The CDR3 region has the DNA TGTGCCAGCAGTCTGACAGCCAGATCCTACGAGCAGTACTTC. This gives the protein CASSLTARSYEQYF. The V call is TRBV28, the J call TRBJ2-7, with a possible D match to TRBD1 (5 bases). V was cut by 5 bases and J by 1 base, with 12 bases left in between. Germline V lookup: CDR1 MDHEN, CDR2 SYDVKM. There are 14 residues in the CDR3. Using reference TRBV28 and TRBJ2-7 for the parts outside the CDR3, the full variable domain is DVKVTQSSRYLVKRTGEKVFLECVQDMDHENMFWYRQDPGLGLRLIYFSYDVKMKEKGDIPEGYSVSREKKERFSLILESASTNQTSMYLCASSLTARSYEQYFGPGTRLTVT.

This clonotype was observed a handful of times. V usage is TRBV7-2 and J usage is TRBJ2-7; D is perhaps TRBD1 (5 bases). CDR3 length: 15 residues. Germline loops: CDR1 SGHTA, CDR2 FQGNSA. Trimming removed 1 base at V and 3 bases at J, with 13 bases between. Here the CDR3 DNA reads TGTGCCAGCAGCTTAGAGGGGCTTAGCCACTACGAGCAGTACTTC. Translated, it gives CASSLEGLSHYEQYF. Supplemented by reference TRBV7-2 and TRBJ2-7, the full variable domain reads GAGVSQSPSNKVTEKGKDVELRCDPISGHTALYWYRQSLGQGLEFLIYFQGNSAPDKSGLPSDRFSAERTGGSVSTLTIQRTQQEDSAVYLCASSLEGLSHYEQYFGPGTRLTVT.

The chain carries TRBV5-1 and TRBJ2-3; no clear D. Germline lookup yields CDR1 SGHRS and CDR2 YFSETQ. The CDR3 has 15 residues. The ends were cut back, 4 bases at V and 0 bases at J, with 12 bases in the middle. CDR3 nucleotides: TGCGCCAGCAGCCTCCCGGCGGCTAGCACAGATACGCAGTATTTT. Protein sequence: CASSLPAASTDTQYF.

There are a few counts of this clonotype. The chain has TRBV20-1 and TRBJ1-1; no definite D call. The V gene's germline CDR1 is DFQATT and CDR2 SNEGSKA (reference sequence). The CDR3 totals 12 residues. Trimming removed 0 bases from V and 10 bases from J, with 12 bases in between. CDR3 amino acids: CSARDSAVSAFF. The DNA of the CDR3 is TGCAGTGCTAGAGATTCGGCGGTTTCAGCTTTCTTT.

The chain joins TRBV20-1 to TRBJ2-3, with D possibly being TRBD1 or TRBD2 (6 bases each). Trimming took 3 bases from V and 2 from J, leaving 15 bases between them. Per the germline V gene, CDR1 is DFQATT and CDR2 is SNEGSKA (reference sequence). The CDR3 has 15 residues. The CDR3 coding sequence is TGCAGTGCTAGTCTACTAGGGGGGTCCACAGATACGCAGTATTTT. It translates to CSASLLGGSTDTQYF.

The chain recombines TRBV6-1 with TRBJ2-1; D assignment may be TRBD1 or TRBD2 (5 bases each). The CDR3 extends over 16 amino acids. Trimming removed 7 bases from V and 4 bases from J, with 20 bases in between. Germline V gene lookup returns CDR1 MNHNS and CDR2 SASEGT. CDR3 sequence (DNA): TGTGCCAGCATCGCATGGGACCAGAGGGGATACAATGAGCAGTTCTTC. As protein: CASIAWDQRGYNEQFF.

The chain links TRBV11-2 to TRBJ2-3, with D possibly matching TRBD1 (6 bases). Trimming shortened V by 7 bases and J by 3 bases, and 14 bases separated the two germline ends. This CDR3 region has 14 residues. Germline V lookup: CDR1 SGHAT, CDR2 FQNNGV. The CDR3 coding sequence is TGTGCCAGCAAACAGGGAGCTGGGACAGATACGCAGTATTTT. Translated: CASKQGAGTDTQYF.

For this clonotype: An end of the junction does not agree with germline; a read error may underlie this. V and J are TRBV7-9 and TRBJ2-7, with 13 bases aligning to TRBD2. Germline V gene sequence: CDR1 SEHNR, CDR2 FQNEAQ (reference sequence). The CDR3 runs to 15 residues. CDR3 coding DNA: TGTGCCAGCAACTTACTAGCGGGAGGGCCCTACGAGCAGTACTTC. Translated: CASNLLAGGPYEQYF.

This clonotype showed up just a few times. This rearrangement joins TRBV13 to TRBJ1-4; 9 nucleotides align to TRBD1. Germline V lookup: CDR1 PRHDT, CDR2 FYEKMQ (reference sequence). The CDR3 is made up of 15 amino acids. V trimming: 4 bases; J trimming: 7 bases; junction bases outside the gene matches: 7. CDR3 sequence (DNA): TGTGCCAGCAGCTCCACCGGGACAGGGCTTGAAAAACTGTTTTTT. It codes for CASSSTGTGLEKLFF.